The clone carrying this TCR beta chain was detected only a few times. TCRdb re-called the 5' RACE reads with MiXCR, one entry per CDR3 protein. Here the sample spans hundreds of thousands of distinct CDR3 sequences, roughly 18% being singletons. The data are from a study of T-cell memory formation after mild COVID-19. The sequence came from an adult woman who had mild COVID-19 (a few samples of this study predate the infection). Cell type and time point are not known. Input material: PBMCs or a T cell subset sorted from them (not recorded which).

The CDR3 reads CASSIDGFTVNTEAFF. CDR3 nucleotide sequence: TGTGCCAGTAGTATCGATGGATTTACAGTGAACACTGAAGCTTTCTTT. The J gene is TRBJ1-1, the V gene TRBV19; D unresolved. V lost 3 bases, J lost 0 bases, and 14 bases lay in between. The CDR3 covers 16 residues. CDR1 and CDR2 from the germline V gene are LNHDA and SQIVND (reference sequence).